Below, 32 T cell receptor beta chains from the same sample are listed, as sequenced in a study of Graves' ophthalmopathy and Graves' hyperthyroidism. RNA transcripts were the source from which TCR beta CDR3 regions were amplified. Second-round multiplex PCR came after a first-round RT-PCR that employed HTBI primers. TCRdb re-derived calls from the multiplex PCR reads in MiXCR, one entry per CDR3 protein. Of hundreds of thousands of distinct CDR3 sequences listed, about 41% were seen once; the top ten hold 3% to 3.5%. Sequencing input: peripheral blood. All receptors derive from an adult man with Graves' ophthalmopathy.

The chain joins TRBV11-1 to TRBJ2-7; maybe TRBD1 (8 bases). In germline, CDR1 is SGHAT, CDR2 FQDESV (reference sequence). The ends were cut back, 7 bases at V and 3 bases at J, with 16 bases in the middle. This CDR3 is 14 amino acids long. The CDR3 DNA sequence: TGTGCCAGCACCCCAGGGGGCGGGAGCTACGAGCAGTACTTC. Encoded protein: CASTPGGGSYEQYF.

Comment on this clonotype: With a much larger clone just one base away, this may be a read error. The genes are TRBV6-2 or TRBV6-3 and TRBJ1-2; 8 nucleotides align to TRBD1. CDR1 MNHEY and CDR2 SVGEGT come from the germline V gene. The CDR3 covers 12 residues. The CDR3 loop is CASRHTGTGYAF. CDR3 DNA sequence: TGTGCCAGCAGACACACAGGGACAGGCTACGCCTTC.

This clonotype was detected many times. V and J are TRBV11-2 and TRBJ2-2, with 9 positions matching TRBD2. The CDR3 is 14 residues long. Germline V gives CDR1 SGHAT, CDR2 FQNNGV. Trimming at V came to 4 bases and at J to 4 bases, leaving 1 base not matched to a gene. CDR3 DNA sequence: TGTGCCAGCAGCTCGCGGGGGGGCACCGGGGAGCTGTTTTTT. Translating gives CASSSRGGTGELFF.

This chain joins TRBV4-2 and TRBJ2-5, with D possibly TRBD1 on 6 matching bases. This CDR3 contains 16 residues. Germline CDR1 LGHNA, CDR2 YNFKEQ. The germline V and J ends were trimmed by 0 bases and 5 bases, with 16 bases remaining between them. The CDR3 region has the DNA TGTGCCAGCAGCCAAGATCTTAGTGGGGGCGGGGAGACCCAGTACTTC. Residues: CASSQDLSGGGETQYF.

On this clonotype itself: A much larger clone differs from this one at a single base, so this may be a read error. Since no conserved phenylalanine or tryptophan closes the CDR3, a read error is the likely cause. This chain links TRBV10-3 with TRBJ1-1, with D possibly TRBD1 on 6 matching bases. CDR3 length: 14 amino acids. V lost 10 bases and J 1 base, leaving 16 bases between the germline ends. Germline CDR1 and CDR2: ENHRY and SYGVKD. The CDR3 reads CASSPGDKNTEAFL. The DNA of the CDR3 is TGTGCCAGCAGCCCGGGGGACAAGAACACTGAAGCTTTCCTT.

This clonotype was detected ten times or more. The chain links TRBV12-3 or TRBV12-4 to TRBJ2-7, with D unresolved. The CDR3 is 15 amino acids. V gave up 7 bases and J gave up 0 bases, with 16 bases separating them. CDR3 region: CASNTWASSSYEQYF. For the CDR3, the DNA is TGTGCCAGCAATACCTGGGCGTCTAGCTCCTACGAGCAGTACTTC.

The chain has TRBV29-1 and TRBJ2-6; perhaps TRBD1 as D (6 bases). V was pared by 4 bases and J by 11 bases, with 12 bases between. The germline V gene has CDR1 SQVTM and CDR2 ANQGSEA. The CDR3 covers 12 residues. As DNA, the CDR3 is TGCAGCGTTGCTACAGGGAACTACGTCCTGACTTTC. Its protein is CSVATGNYVLTF.

J is TRBJ1-5 and V is TRBV6-4; a weak D match, TRBD1 (5 bases). CDR1 and CDR2 (germline): MRHNA, SNTAGT. V lost 2 bases, J lost 3 bases, and 14 bases lay in between. This CDR3 contains 16 residues. CDR3 in amino acids: CASSDAGQNHNQPQHF. The CDR3 nucleotides are TGTGCCAGCAGTGACGCGGGGCAGAACCACAATCAGCCCCAGCATTTT.

Turning to this clonotype: Its ends do not fully match the called genes, so a read error is possible. V usage is TRBV5-4 and J usage is TRBJ2-7, with 10 bases identical to TRBD2. Looked up from germline, CDR1 is SGHNT and CDR2 is YYREEE (reference sequence). The CDR3 is 15 residues long. The CDR3: CASSRDPSGRHEQYF. DNA of the CDR3: TGCGCCAGCAGCCGAGACCCTAGCGGGAGACACGAGCAGTACTTC.

This clonotype occurred once. The chain joins TRBV7-9 to TRBJ1-2; D may be TRBD1 (6 bases). The CDR3 covers 12 residues. V dropped 5 bases and J dropped 9 bases, with 13 bases sitting between them. Per the germline V gene, CDR1 is SEHNR and CDR2 is FQNEAQ (reference sequence). The CDR3 loop is CASSGGGGSYTF. The CDR3 coding sequence is TGTGCCAGCAGCGGAGGGGGGGGGAGCTACACCTTC.

The V gene is TRBV12-3 or TRBV12-4, the J gene TRBJ1-3; the D gene is possibly TRBD1 (6 bases). The CDR3 runs 15 residues. Trimming cost V 6 bases and J 0 bases, with 12 bases left between them. The DNA for the CDR3 is TGTGCCAGCAGCATAGGGGGACACTCTGGAAACACCATATATTTT. The encoded protein is CASSIGGHSGNTIYF.

The gene calls are TRBV7-2 and TRBJ1-2, with 10 bases fitting TRBD1. CDR1 SGHTA and CDR2 FQGNSA come from the germline V gene. Losses at the gene ends were 4 bases for V and 2 bases for J; bases not matched to a gene: 4. CDR3 length: 15 amino acids. The CDR3 protein is CASSSLTGGNYGYTF. The CDR3 DNA sequence: TGTGCCAGCAGCTCCTTGACAGGGGGCAACTATGGCTACACCTTC.

This clonotype was seen a few times. J is TRBJ2-7 and V is TRBV5-6, with TRBD2 identical over 12 bases. V was pared by 1 base and J by 6 bases, with 11 bases of the junction left unmatched. This CDR3 spans 17 amino acids. Germline V lookup: CDR1 SGHDT, CDR2 YYEEEE. The CDR3 loop reads CASSLYLAGGPSSEQYF. The CDR3 bases are TGTGCCAGCAGCTTGTACCTAGCGGGGGGGCCATCGAGCGAGCAGTACTTC.

V gene TRBV29-1 combines with J gene TRBJ2-2; the D gene could be TRBD1 or TRBD2 (7 bases each). The CDR3 is 16 residues long. Germline values: CDR1 SQVTM, CDR2 ANQGSEA. V was cut by 4 bases and J by 4 bases, with 19 bases left in between. In DNA form, the CDR3 reads TGCAGCGTTGCAACAGGGGAGGGGACATCCACCGGGGAGCTGTTTTTT. Protein product: CSVATGEGTSTGELFF.

The chain employs TRBV24-1 and TRBJ1-2; the D is unclear. This CDR3 spans 12 amino acids. With 3 bases removed from V and 6 bases from J, the gap between germline ends came to 7 bases. CDR1 is KGHDR, CDR2 SFDVKD, per germline. In DNA form, the CDR3 reads TGTGCCACCAGTGATCTGCCGAATGGCTACACCTTC. Translation: CATSDLPNGYTF.

The V gene is TRBV9, the J gene TRBJ1-5; 9 positions match TRBD1. The CDR3 is 15 amino acids. The V gene's germline CDR1 is SGDLS and CDR2 YYNGEE. V lost 4 bases to trimming and J lost 4 bases; unmatched junction nucleotides: 6. This CDR3 is CASSTQGQGNQPQHF. The CDR3 DNA reads as TGTGCCAGCAGCACCCAAGGACAGGGGAATCAGCCCCAGCATTTT.

This clonotype appeared many times. This chain links TRBV19 with TRBJ1-5; perhaps TRBD1 as D (6 bases). CDR1 and CDR2 from the germline V gene are LNHDA and SQIVND (reference sequence). The CDR3 length is 13 residues. V lost 7 bases to trimming and J lost 6 bases, with 13 bases between them. The CDR3 loop reads CASTGQKGQPQHF. The CDR3 DNA reads TGTGCCAGTACCGGACAGAAAGGTCAGCCCCAGCATTTT.

The chain has TRBV4-3 and TRBJ1-1; 7 nucleotides line up with TRBD1. J was trimmed by 6 bases and V by 1 base; bases with no gene match: 11. CDR1 and CDR2 (germline): LGHNA, YSLEER. This CDR3 spans 16 amino acids. CDR3 sequence reads: CASSQVGTAGRAEAFF. For the CDR3, the DNA is TGCGCCAGCAGCCAAGTAGGGACAGCGGGTAGGGCTGAAGCTTTCTTT.

The table lists this clonotype with a few counts. At one end the junction does not follow the germline gene, possibly because of a read error. The rearrangement joins TRBV24-1 to TRBJ2-2, with 7 positions matching TRBD2. Looked up from germline, CDR1 is KGHDR and CDR2 is SFDVKD. This CDR3 is built from 15 residues. CDR3 nucleotides: TGTGCCAGCAGTGAAGGACTAGTAGTCACCGGGGAGCTGTTTTTT. This gives the protein CASSEGLVVTGELFF.

Note on this clonotype: A clone one base away is much larger, so this may be a read error. This rearrangement joins TRBV20-1 to TRBJ1-1; 9 bases agree with TRBD1. CDR1 and CDR2 from the germline V gene are DFQATT and SNEGSKA (reference sequence). The CDR3 contains 13 residues. The CDR3 DNA is TGCAGTACCATACAGGGGGCTTGGACTGAAACTTTCTTT. Translated, it gives CSTIQGAWTETFF.

The CDR3 region has the DNA TGTGCCAGCAGCACAGGGGGAGGGAAGGATGGCTACACCTTC. It yields the protein CASSTGGGKDGYTF. The J gene is TRBJ1-2, the V gene TRBV7-2; 8 bases are a match to TRBD1. After removal of 5 bases from V and 6 bases from J, the junction contained 8 bases not matched to a gene. This CDR3 is 14 amino acids long. The germline V gene encodes CDR1 SGHTA and CDR2 FQGNSA.

V gene TRBV7-9 combines with J gene TRBJ1-5; D uncertain. The CDR3 is 12 residues long. Germline V gives CDR1 SEHNR, CDR2 FQNEAQ (reference sequence). The V end lost 5 bases, the J end lost 9 bases, and 11 bases lay between the germline ends. CDR3 coding DNA: TGTGCCAGCAGCACGGGGAGAGGGCCCCAGCATTTT. Translation gives CASSTGRGPQHF.

This clonotype was counted at least ten times. The CDR3 protein is CASSEVRLAEQYF. The CDR3 DNA is TGTGCCAGCAGTGAGGTCCGTTTGGCCGAGCAGTACTTC. The J gene is TRBJ2-7, the V gene TRBV12-3 or TRBV12-4; D gene unclear. V gave up 5 bases and J gave up 6 bases, with 14 bases separating them. The CDR3 runs to 13 residues.

This rearrangement joins TRBV7-3 to TRBJ2-7; 14 bases are a match to TRBD2. This CDR3 region has 16 residues. CDR1 SGHTA and CDR2 FQGTGA come from the germline V gene. Trimming removed 9 bases from V and 6 bases from J; junction bases left unmatched: 13. CDR3 in amino acids: CASSPRLAGGPGEQYF. CDR3 nucleotides: TGTGCCAGTAGCCCCCGACTAGCGGGAGGGCCGGGCGAGCAGTACTTC.

Note on this clonotype: This may be a read error: a much more frequent sequence differs by one nucleotide. The chain combines TRBV10-3 with TRBJ1-3, with TRBD1 identical over 7 bases. The CDR3 covers 16 residues. Germline CDR1 is ENHRY and CDR2 is SYGVKD. CDR3 sequence reads: CAVRRPTGTIGNTIYF. The CDR3 DNA follows: TGTGCCGTCAGGCGACCGACAGGGACCATTGGAAACACCATATATTTT.

The chain uses TRBV10-3 and TRBJ1-2, with a possible D match to TRBD1 (6 bases). This CDR3 spans 12 amino acids. Germline V CDR1 and CDR2: ENHRY, SYGVKD. Trimming left V 11 bases short and J 2 bases short, with 12 bases between. This CDR3 is CASEQGNYGYTF. In DNA, the CDR3 is TGTGCCTCCGAACAGGGAAACTATGGCTACACCTTC.

This clonotype was seen only a few times. The chain recombines TRBV25-1 with TRBJ1-2; 12 bases are a match to TRBD1. The germline V gene encodes CDR1 MGHDK and CDR2 SYGVNS. This CDR3 has 16 residues. The trim removed 4 bases at V and 7 bases at J, leaving 10 bases unmatched. CDR3 nucleotide sequence: TGTGCCAGCAGTGCTGGGGCCGGGACAGGGGGCGGTGGCTACACCTTC. Encoded protein: CASSAGAGTGGGGYTF.

This clonotype was seen many times. The rearrangement links TRBV9 to TRBJ1-2; 9 bases line up with TRBD1. Per germline, CDR1 SGDLS and CDR2 YYNGEE. V lost 4 bases to trimming and J lost 6 bases; unmatched junction nucleotides: 4. The length of the CDR3 is 13 residues. DNA for the CDR3: TGTGCCAGCAGCCCCCGGGACAGGGATGGCTACACCTTC. Translating gives CASSPRDRDGYTF.

The V and J genes are TRBV5-8 and TRBJ2-2, with 9 bases fitting TRBD1. CDR1 and CDR2 from the germline V gene are SGHTS and YDEGEE. The CDR3 loop spans 17 amino acids. Unmatched junction bases numbered 7, after V lost 0 bases and J lost 4 bases. As DNA, the CDR3 is TGTGCCAGCAGCTTGGACATACAGGGGGCGCGCACCGGGGAGCTGTTTTTT. Amino acid sequence: CASSLDIQGARTGELFF.

This clonotype was seen many times. This chain connects TRBV5-1 to TRBJ2-5; maybe TRBD1 (6 bases). This CDR3 is 14 amino acids long. Trimming shortened V by 0 bases and J by 5 bases, and 11 bases separated the two germline ends. Germline CDR1 and CDR2: SGHRS and YFSETQ. The DNA of the CDR3 is TGCGCCAGCAGCTTGGCGGCGCAGGGGGAGACCCAGTACTTC. Protein product: CASSLAAQGETQYF.

This CDR3 reads CSVVAGTENYGYTF. The CDR3 DNA reads TGCAGCGTTGTCGCCGGGACAGAGAACTATGGCTACACCTTC. This sequence joins TRBV29-1 and TRBJ1-2, with 7 positions matching TRBD1. There are 14 residues in the CDR3. V lost 4 bases and J lost 2; bases outside the gene matches: 7. Germline V lookup: CDR1 SQVTM, CDR2 ANQGSEA.

The genes are TRBV29-1 and TRBJ1-2; D not certain. Germline V gene data show CDR1 as SQVTM and CDR2 as ANQGSEA. The CDR3 has 12 amino acids. The V end lost 4 bases, the J end lost 10 bases, and 16 bases lay between the germline ends. The CDR3 nucleotides read TGCAGCGTTGTTGGTGCTGACCCTGCCTACACCTTC. Its protein is CSVVGADPAYTF.